A selection of T cell receptor beta chains follows, all from one sample in a study of blood T cell repertoires in COVID-19. Clones were sequenced by immunoSEQ multiplex PCR, and TCRdb holds only the in-frame ones, with some missing. The table lists around 25,000 clones, roughly 88% of them singletons. The sample was peripheral blood. All receptors come from a human donor in a cohort sampled during active COVID-19. Each CDR3 is given with its conserved first and last residue. A D gene is named only where the DNA matches it firmly. Rows may omit the clone size; those that give it use once, few, many or a size class.

v_call: TRBV20-1
j_call: TRBJ1-1
clone_size: .
d_call: .
cdr3_aa: CSTRGNTEAFF
cdr3_nt: TGCAGTACCAGGGGGAACACTGAAGCTTTCTTT

v_call: TRBV14
j_call: TRBJ2-7
clone_size: .
d_call: .
cdr3_aa: CASSHPQGTYEQYF
cdr3_nt: TGTGCCAGCAGCCATCCCCAGGGGACCTACGAGCAGTACTTC

v_call: TRBV7-2
j_call: TRBJ2-3
clone_size: .
d_call: TRBD2
cdr3_aa: CASSFSSGGAQDTQYF
cdr3_nt: TGTGCCAGCAGCTTCTCTAGCGGGGGGGCACAAGATACGCAGTATTTT

v_call: TRBV7-2
j_call: TRBJ2-7
clone_size: .
d_call: .
cdr3_aa: CASSLIGRSEQYF
cdr3_nt: TGTGCCAGCAGCTTAATTGGGCGTAGCGAGCAGTACTTC

v_call: TRBV2
j_call: TRBJ2-1
clone_size: once
d_call: .
cdr3_aa: CASSAHSNEQFF
cdr3_nt: TGTGCCAGCAGTGCCCACTCGAATGAGCAGTTCTTC

v_call: TRBV12-5
j_call: TRBJ1-5
clone_size: few
d_call: .
cdr3_aa: CASGLGLGSQPQHF
cdr3_nt: TGTGCTAGTGGTCTCGGGCTCGGGAGTCAGCCCCAGCATTTT

v_call: TRBV27
j_call: TRBJ2-3
clone_size: .
d_call: TRBD2
cdr3_aa: CASSSLAVSTDTQYF
cdr3_nt: TGTGCCAGCAGTTCACTAGCGGTCAGCACAGATACGCAGTATTTT

v_call: TRBV10-3
j_call: TRBJ2-2
clone_size: .
d_call: .
cdr3_aa: CAITRSGELFF
cdr3_nt: TGTGCCATCACCCGTTCCGGGGAGCTGTTTTTT

v_call: TRBV12-3/TRBV12-4
j_call: TRBJ1-1
clone_size: .
d_call: .
cdr3_aa: CASSLRNTEAFF
cdr3_nt: TGTGCCAGCAGTCTGCGTAACACTGAAGCTTTCTTT

v_call: TRBV5-1
j_call: TRBJ2-5
clone_size: .
d_call: TRBD1
cdr3_aa: CASSLTRDRDGETQYF
cdr3_nt: TGCGCCAGCAGCCTAACCCGGGACAGGGACGGAGAGACCCAGTACTTC

v_call: TRBV2
j_call: TRBJ2-7
clone_size: .
d_call: TRBD2
cdr3_aa: CASFLGAGGEEQYF
cdr3_nt: TGTGCCAGCTTCCTGGGGGCGGGAGGTGAGGAGCAGTACTTC

v_call: TRBV5-1
j_call: TRBJ1-2
clone_size: .
d_call: .
cdr3_aa: CASSPPSEGGGYTF
cdr3_nt: TGCGCCAGCAGCCCACCGTCCGAGGGAGGAGGCTACACCTTC

v_call: TRBV19
j_call: TRBJ2-4
clone_size: .
d_call: .
cdr3_aa: CASSIGTDIQYF
cdr3_nt: TGTGCCAGTAGTATAGGGACTGACATTCAGTACTTC

v_call: TRBV27
j_call: TRBJ2-1
clone_size: .
d_call: .
cdr3_aa: CASSPGLLRDEQFF
cdr3_nt: TGTGCCAGCAGCCCGGGACTCCTCAGGGATGAGCAGTTCTTC

v_call: TRBV7-2
j_call: TRBJ2-3
clone_size: .
d_call: .
cdr3_aa: CASSKSSGLSTDTQYF
cdr3_nt: TGTGCCAGCAGCAAGTCATCAGGTCTTAGCACAGATACGCAGTATTTT

v_call: TRBV4-2
j_call: TRBJ1-2
clone_size: .
d_call: .
cdr3_aa: CASSQEALQGDGYTF
cdr3_nt: TGTGCCAGCAGCCAAGAAGCGTTACAGGGTGATGGCTACACCTTC

v_call: TRBV7-2
j_call: TRBJ1-5
clone_size: .
d_call: .
cdr3_aa: CASSLGSARANQPQHF
cdr3_nt: TGTGCCAGCAGCTTAGGGAGCGCCAGGGCAAATCAGCCCCAGCATTTT

v_call: TRBV9
j_call: TRBJ2-1
clone_size: .
d_call: .
cdr3_aa: CASSARLVHLDNEQFF
cdr3_nt: TGTGCCAGCAGCGCGCGACTAGTGCATTTGGACAATGAGCAGTTCTTC

v_call: TRBV12-3/TRBV12-4
j_call: TRBJ1-3
clone_size: once
d_call: .
cdr3_aa: CASSRGTGNTIYF
cdr3_nt: TGTGCCAGCAGTAGGGGGACGGGGAACACCATATATTTT

v_call: TRBV27
j_call: TRBJ2-2
clone_size: .
d_call: TRBD2
cdr3_aa: CASLTSAKSNTGELFF
cdr3_nt: TGTGCCAGCCTGACTAGCGCAAAATCGAACACCGGGGAGCTGTTTTTT

v_call: TRBV11-3
j_call: TRBJ2-1
clone_size: .
d_call: TRBD2
cdr3_aa: CASSPGHLAGDKNEQFF
cdr3_nt: TGTGCCAGCAGTCCCGGGCATCTGGCGGGAGATAAAAATGAGCAGTTCTTC

v_call: TRBV5-1
j_call: TRBJ2-3
clone_size: .
d_call: TRBD1
cdr3_aa: CASSLDGQGTDTQYF
cdr3_nt: TGCGCCAGCAGCTTGGATGGACAGGGGACAGATACGCAGTATTTT

v_call: TRBV5-6
j_call: TRBJ2-7
clone_size: .
d_call: TRBD2
cdr3_aa: CASSLDNLAGLNEQYF
cdr3_nt: TGTGCCAGCAGCTTGGATAACCTAGCGGGATTGAACGAGCAGTACTTC

v_call: TRBV6-5
j_call: TRBJ1-1
clone_size: .
d_call: .
cdr3_aa: CASSREGPFTEAFF
cdr3_nt: TGTGCCAGCAGTCGGGAGGGCCCCTTCACTGAAGCTTTCTTT

v_call: TRBV6-1
j_call: TRBJ1-2
clone_size: .
d_call: .
cdr3_aa: CASSEVFGQGPHYGYTF
cdr3_nt: TGTGCCAGCAGTGAAGTATTTGGGCAGGGGCCCCACTATGGCTACACCTTC

v_call: TRBV24-1
j_call: TRBJ2-2
clone_size: .
d_call: TRBD1
cdr3_aa: CATRGQLNTGELFF
cdr3_nt: TGTGCCACCAGGGGACAGCTGAACACCGGGGAGCTGTTTTTT

v_call: TRBV12-3/TRBV12-4
j_call: TRBJ2-1
clone_size: .
d_call: .
cdr3_aa: CASSFAGNEQFF
cdr3_nt: TGTGCCAGCAGTTTCGCGGGCAATGAGCAGTTCTTC

v_call: TRBV5-5
j_call: TRBJ2-3
clone_size: .
d_call: .
cdr3_aa: CASKIVPGTDTQYF
cdr3_nt: TGTGCCAGCAAGATCGTCCCGGGCACAGATACGCAGTATTTT

v_call: TRBV5-6
j_call: TRBJ2-6
clone_size: .
d_call: .
cdr3_aa: CASTPIGVGGANVLTF
cdr3_nt: TGTGCCAGCACCCCCATCGGGGTTGGTGGGGCCAACGTCCTGACTTTC

v_call: TRBV6-5
j_call: TRBJ2-2
clone_size: .
d_call: .
cdr3_aa: CASTSKGTGELFF
cdr3_nt: TGTGCCAGCACCTCGAAGGGGACCGGGGAGCTGTTTTTT

v_call: TRBV11-2
j_call: TRBJ2-1
clone_size: .
d_call: TRBD2
cdr3_aa: CASSLVPTSGGANEQFF
cdr3_nt: TGTGCCAGCAGCTTAGTCCCAACTAGCGGGGGGGCTAATGAGCAGTTCTTC

v_call: TRBV6-5
j_call: TRBJ2-7
clone_size: .
d_call: TRBD2
cdr3_aa: CASSRGSGSYEQYF
cdr3_nt: TGTGCCAGCAGTCGGGGTAGCGGGTCCTACGAGCAGTACTTC

v_call: TRBV6-5
j_call: TRBJ1-1
clone_size: .
d_call: TRBD1
cdr3_aa: CASVRGQGGTEAFF
cdr3_nt: TGTGCCAGCGTGAGGGGACAGGGTGGCACTGAAGCTTTCTTT

v_call: TRBV7-2
j_call: TRBJ2-7
clone_size: .
d_call: .
cdr3_aa: CASSRSPQASYEQYF
cdr3_nt: TGTGCCAGCAGCCGTAGTCCCCAGGCCTCCTACGAGCAGTACTTC

v_call: TRBV7-2
j_call: TRBJ2-2
clone_size: .
d_call: TRBD2
cdr3_aa: CASSLGLAGLGELFF
cdr3_nt: TGTGCCAGCAGCCTCGGACTAGCGGGGCTCGGGGAGCTGTTTTTT

v_call: TRBV9
j_call: TRBJ2-1
clone_size: .
d_call: TRBD2
cdr3_aa: CASSKTSGSLEQFF
cdr3_nt: TGTGCCAGCAGCAAGACTAGCGGGAGCCTAGAGCAGTTCTTC

v_call: TRBV6-1
j_call: TRBJ2-2
clone_size: .
d_call: .
cdr3_aa: CASSESAQGGGELFF
cdr3_nt: TGTGCCAGCAGTGAAAGTGCCCAGGGTGGCGGGGAGCTGTTTTTT

v_call: TRBV5-1
j_call: TRBJ2-2
clone_size: .
d_call: TRBD2
cdr3_aa: CASRSGGTTNTGELFF
cdr3_nt: TGCGCCAGCCGCAGCGGGGGAACAACGAACACCGGGGAGCTGTTTTTT

v_call: TRBV2
j_call: TRBJ2-2
clone_size: .
d_call: TRBD1
cdr3_aa: CASRGDRVDGELFF
cdr3_nt: TGTGCCAGCAGGGGGGACAGGGTGGACGGGGAGCTGTTTTTT

v_call: TRBV5-1
j_call: TRBJ2-5
clone_size: .
d_call: .
cdr3_aa: CASSLESNQETQYF
cdr3_nt: TGCGCCAGCAGCTTGGAGTCTAATCAAGAGACCCAGTACTTC

v_call: TRBV4-1
j_call: TRBJ2-7
clone_size: .
d_call: TRBD2
cdr3_aa: CASSQGLAGGYEQYF
cdr3_nt: TGCGCCAGCAGCCAAGGGCTAGCGGGAGGCTACGAGCAGTACTTC

v_call: TRBV5-4
j_call: TRBJ2-4
clone_size: .
d_call: TRBD1
cdr3_aa: CASSLQGTGNIQYF
cdr3_nt: TGTGCCAGCAGCTTACAGGGGACGGGGAACATTCAGTACTTC

v_call: TRBV7-2
j_call: TRBJ2-3
clone_size: .
d_call: TRBD1
cdr3_aa: CASRRTGNTQYF
cdr3_nt: TGTGCCAGCAGGCGGACAGGGAATACGCAGTATTTT

v_call: TRBV19
j_call: TRBJ2-3
clone_size: .
d_call: .
cdr3_aa: CASSMTKPGTLLHTQYF
cdr3_nt: TGTGCCAGTAGTATGACGAAACCCGGGACTCTCCTACATACGCAGTATTTT

v_call: TRBV7-2
j_call: TRBJ2-5
clone_size: .
d_call: TRBD2
cdr3_aa: CASSAAGGKETQYF
cdr3_nt: TGTGCCAGCAGCGCCGCGGGGGGGAAAGAGACCCAGTACTTC

v_call: TRBV28
j_call: TRBJ2-1
clone_size: .
d_call: TRBD2
cdr3_aa: CASSLLAGPLGNEQFF
cdr3_nt: TGTGCCAGCAGTTTGCTAGCGGGGCCCCTCGGCAATGAGCAGTTCTTC

v_call: TRBV19
j_call: TRBJ1-5
clone_size: .
d_call: TRBD1
cdr3_aa: CASRGWSGGSGYSNQPQHF
cdr3_nt: TGTGCCAGTAGGGGATGGTCAGGGGGAAGCGGATATAGCAATCAGCCCCAGCATTTT

v_call: TRBV15
j_call: TRBJ1-6
clone_size: .
d_call: .
cdr3_aa: CATSGVEGHNSPLHF
cdr3_nt: TGTGCCACCAGCGGGGTGGAGGGCCATAATTCACCCCTCCACTTT

v_call: TRBV3-1/TRBV3-2
j_call: TRBJ1-3
clone_size: .
d_call: TRBD1
cdr3_aa: CASSPGTAGNTIYF
cdr3_nt: TGTGCCAGCAGCCCAGGGACAGCCGGAAACACCATATATTTT

v_call: TRBV12-3/TRBV12-4
j_call: TRBJ2-7
clone_size: .
d_call: .
cdr3_aa: CASLGQSEQYF
cdr3_nt: TGTGCCAGTTTGGGGCAGAGCGAGCAGTACTTC

v_call: TRBV18
j_call: TRBJ2-2
clone_size: .
d_call: .
cdr3_aa: CASSPMGQNTGELFF
cdr3_nt: TGTGCCAGCTCACCAATGGGACAGAACACCGGGGAGCTGTTTTTT

v_call: TRBV5-1
j_call: TRBJ2-5
clone_size: .
d_call: TRBD1
cdr3_aa: CASHPGGPQETQYF
cdr3_nt: TGCGCCAGCCATCCAGGGGGCCCACAAGAGACCCAGTACTTC

v_call: TRBV5-1
j_call: TRBJ1-1
clone_size: .
d_call: .
cdr3_aa: CASRRTAQNTEAFF
cdr3_nt: TGCGCCAGCCGTCGGACAGCACAGAACACTGAAGCTTTCTTT

v_call: TRBV15
j_call: TRBJ2-1
clone_size: .
d_call: TRBD1
cdr3_aa: CATSRKGTGEQFF
cdr3_nt: TGTGCCACCAGCAGAAAAGGGACAGGTGAGCAGTTCTTC

v_call: TRBV5-8
j_call: TRBJ2-1
clone_size: .
d_call: TRBD1
cdr3_aa: CASSLRGQTYNEQFF
cdr3_nt: TGTGCCAGCAGCTTGAGGGGGCAAACCTACAATGAGCAGTTCTTC

v_call: TRBV28
j_call: TRBJ1-3
clone_size: .
d_call: TRBD1
cdr3_aa: CASSRITGVRNTIYF
cdr3_nt: TGTGCCAGCAGTCGGATAACAGGGGTTAGAAACACCATATATTTT

v_call: TRBV6-7
j_call: TRBJ2-3
clone_size: .
d_call: .
cdr3_aa: CASRPRRDPPDTQYF
cdr3_nt: TGTGCCAGCAGGCCCAGGAGGGACCCCCCAGATACGCAGTATTTT